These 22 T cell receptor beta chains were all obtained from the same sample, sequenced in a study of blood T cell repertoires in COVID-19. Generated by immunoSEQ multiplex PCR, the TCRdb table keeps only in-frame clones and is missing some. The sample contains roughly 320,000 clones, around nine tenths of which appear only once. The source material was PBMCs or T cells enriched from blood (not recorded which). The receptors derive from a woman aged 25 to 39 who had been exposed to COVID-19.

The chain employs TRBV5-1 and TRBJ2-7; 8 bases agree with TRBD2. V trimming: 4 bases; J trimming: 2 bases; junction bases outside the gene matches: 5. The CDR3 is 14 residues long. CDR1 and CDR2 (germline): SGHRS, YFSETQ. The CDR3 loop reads CASSRGGGTYEQYF. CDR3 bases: TGCGCCAGCAGCCGGGGGGGCGGTACCTACGAGCAGTACTTC.

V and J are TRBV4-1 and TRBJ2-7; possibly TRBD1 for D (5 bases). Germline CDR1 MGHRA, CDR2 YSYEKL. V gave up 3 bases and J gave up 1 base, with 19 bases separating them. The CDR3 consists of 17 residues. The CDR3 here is CASSHGPQGSESYEQYF. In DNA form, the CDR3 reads TGCGCCAGCAGCCACGGTCCCCAGGGAAGCGAATCCTACGAGCAGTACTTC.

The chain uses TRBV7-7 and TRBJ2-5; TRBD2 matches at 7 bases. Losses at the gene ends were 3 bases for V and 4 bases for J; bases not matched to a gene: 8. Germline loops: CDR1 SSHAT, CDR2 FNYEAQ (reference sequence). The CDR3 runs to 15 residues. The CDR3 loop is CASSLDWTSSETQYF. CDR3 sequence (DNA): TGTGCCAGCAGCTTGGACTGGACTAGTTCAGAGACCCAGTACTTC.

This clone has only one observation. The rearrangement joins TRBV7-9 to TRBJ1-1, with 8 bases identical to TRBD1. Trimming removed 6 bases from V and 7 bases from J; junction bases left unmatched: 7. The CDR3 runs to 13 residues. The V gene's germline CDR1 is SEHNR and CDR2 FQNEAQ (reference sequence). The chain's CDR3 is CASRAGGYGEAFF. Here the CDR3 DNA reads TGTGCCAGCAGGGCAGGGGGCTATGGTGAAGCTTTCTTT.

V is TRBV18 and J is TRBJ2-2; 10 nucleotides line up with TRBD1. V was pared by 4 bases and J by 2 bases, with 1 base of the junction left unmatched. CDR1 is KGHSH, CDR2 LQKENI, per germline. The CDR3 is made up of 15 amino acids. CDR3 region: CASSRDRGNTGELFF. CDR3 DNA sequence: TGTGCCAGCTCACGGGACAGGGGAAACACCGGGGAGCTGTTTTTT. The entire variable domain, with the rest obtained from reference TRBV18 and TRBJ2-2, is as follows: NAGVMQNPRHLVRRRGQEARLRCSPMKGHSHVYWYRQLPEEGLKFMVYLQKENIIDESGMPKERFSAEFPKEGPSILRIQQVVRGDSAAYFCASSRDRGNTGELFFGEGSRLTVL.

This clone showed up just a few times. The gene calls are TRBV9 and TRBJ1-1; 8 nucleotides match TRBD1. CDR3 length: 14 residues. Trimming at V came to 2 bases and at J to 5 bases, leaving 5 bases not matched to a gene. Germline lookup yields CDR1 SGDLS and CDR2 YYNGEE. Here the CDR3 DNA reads TGTGCCAGCAGCGTGACAGGGGTGGGTACTGAAGCTTTCTTT. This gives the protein CASSVTGVGTEAFF.

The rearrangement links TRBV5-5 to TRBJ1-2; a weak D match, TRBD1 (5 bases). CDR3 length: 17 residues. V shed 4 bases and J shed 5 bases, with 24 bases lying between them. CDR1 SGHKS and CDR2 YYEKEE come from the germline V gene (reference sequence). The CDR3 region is CASSPAPRYQGDYGYTF. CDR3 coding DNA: TGTGCCAGCAGCCCAGCCCCAAGGTACCAGGGTGATTATGGCTACACCTTC.

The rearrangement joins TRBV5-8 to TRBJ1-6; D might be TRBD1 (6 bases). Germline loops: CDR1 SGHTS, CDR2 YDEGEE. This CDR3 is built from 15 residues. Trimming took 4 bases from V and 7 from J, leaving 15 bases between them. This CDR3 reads CASSPQGPRNSPLHF. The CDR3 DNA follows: TGTGCCAGCAGCCCGCAGGGGCCAAGAAATTCACCCCTCCACTTT.

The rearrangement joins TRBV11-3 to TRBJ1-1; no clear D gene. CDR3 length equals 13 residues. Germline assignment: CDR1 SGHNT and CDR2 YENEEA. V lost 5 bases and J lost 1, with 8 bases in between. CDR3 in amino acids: CASSKGGNTEAFF. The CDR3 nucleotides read TGTGCCAGCAGCAAGGGAGGGAACACTGAAGCTTTCTTT.

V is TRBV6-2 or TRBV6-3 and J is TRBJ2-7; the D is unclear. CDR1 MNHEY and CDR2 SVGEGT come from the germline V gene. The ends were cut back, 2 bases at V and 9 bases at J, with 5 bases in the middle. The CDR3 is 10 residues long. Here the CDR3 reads CASSYGRQYF. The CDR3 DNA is TGTGCCAGCAGTTACGGGCGGCAGTACTTC.

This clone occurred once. The DNA for the CDR3 is TGTGCCAGCAGCTCCCCGCGGGGGCGGGGGGCCAAAAACATTCAGTACTTC. Protein: CASSSPRGRGAKNIQYF. The chain employs TRBV7-9 and TRBJ2-4, with D maybe TRBD2 (7 bases). V lost 4 bases to trimming and J lost 1 base, with 17 bases between them. The germline CDR1 and CDR2 sequences are SEHNR and FQNEAQ (reference sequence). The CDR3 is made up of 17 amino acids.

The CDR3 sequence is CASSLASGGRNEQFF. Here the CDR3 DNA reads TGCGCCAGCAGCTTGGCGTCGGGGGGGCGGAATGAGCAGTTCTTC. The V gene is TRBV5-1, the J gene TRBJ2-1; 8 bases fit TRBD2. The CDR3 consists of 15 residues. CDR1 and CDR2 (germline): SGHRS, YFSETQ. With V trimmed by 0 bases and J by 7 bases, 6 bases remained unmatched.

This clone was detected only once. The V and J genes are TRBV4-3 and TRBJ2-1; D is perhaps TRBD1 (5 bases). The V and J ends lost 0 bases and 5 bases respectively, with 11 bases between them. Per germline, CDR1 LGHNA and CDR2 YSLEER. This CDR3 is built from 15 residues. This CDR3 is CASSQEQGRDNEQFF. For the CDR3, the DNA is TGCGCCAGCAGCCAAGAGCAGGGCAGGGACAATGAGCAGTTCTTC.

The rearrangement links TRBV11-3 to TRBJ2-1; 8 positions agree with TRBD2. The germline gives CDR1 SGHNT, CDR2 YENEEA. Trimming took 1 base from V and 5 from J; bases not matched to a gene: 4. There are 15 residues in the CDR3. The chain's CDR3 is CASSLAAGGNNEQFF. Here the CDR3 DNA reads TGTGCCAGCAGCTTAGCCGCGGGGGGAAACAATGAGCAGTTCTTC.

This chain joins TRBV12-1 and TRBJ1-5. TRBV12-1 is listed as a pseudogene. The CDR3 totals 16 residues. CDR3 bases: TGTGCCAGCAGCTCCCGGGACTGGGCTTGTAATCAGCCCCAGCATTTT. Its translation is CASSSRDWACNQPQHF.

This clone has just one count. For the CDR3, the DNA is TGTGCCAGCAGCTTAACTCACGGCTACGAGCAGTACTTC. Translated, it gives CASSLTHGYEQYF. The chain uses TRBV7-3 and TRBJ2-7; D call uncertain. CDR3 length: 13 residues. CDR1 is SGHTA, CDR2 FQGTGA, per germline. Trimming removed 0 bases at V and 3 bases at J, with 6 bases between.

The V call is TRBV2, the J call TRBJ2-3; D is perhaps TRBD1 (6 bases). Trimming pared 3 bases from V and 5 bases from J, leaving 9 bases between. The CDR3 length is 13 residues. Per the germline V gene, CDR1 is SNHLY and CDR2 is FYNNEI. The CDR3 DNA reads TGTGCCAGCAGTGAGGGGGCTGGAGATACGCAGTATTTT. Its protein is CASSEGAGDTQYF.

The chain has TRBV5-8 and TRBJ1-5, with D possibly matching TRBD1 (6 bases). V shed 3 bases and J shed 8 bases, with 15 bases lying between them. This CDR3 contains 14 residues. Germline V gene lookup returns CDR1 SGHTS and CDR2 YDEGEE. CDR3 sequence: CASSSQGNYEPQHF. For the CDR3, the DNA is TGTGCCAGCAGCTCACAGGGTAACTACGAGCCCCAGCATTTT.

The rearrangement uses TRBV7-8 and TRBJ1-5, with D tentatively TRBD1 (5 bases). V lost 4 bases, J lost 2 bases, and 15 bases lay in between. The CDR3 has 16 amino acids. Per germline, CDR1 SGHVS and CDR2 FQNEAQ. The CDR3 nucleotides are TGTGCCAGCAGCTATAATGCGGGAGGGGGCAATCAGCCCCAGCATTTT. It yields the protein CASSYNAGGGNQPQHF.

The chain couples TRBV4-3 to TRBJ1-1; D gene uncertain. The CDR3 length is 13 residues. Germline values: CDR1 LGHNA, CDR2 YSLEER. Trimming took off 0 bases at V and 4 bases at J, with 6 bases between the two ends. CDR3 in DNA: TGCGCCAGCAGCCAAGACTCCCGCACTGAAGCTTTCTTT. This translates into CASSQDSRTEAFF.

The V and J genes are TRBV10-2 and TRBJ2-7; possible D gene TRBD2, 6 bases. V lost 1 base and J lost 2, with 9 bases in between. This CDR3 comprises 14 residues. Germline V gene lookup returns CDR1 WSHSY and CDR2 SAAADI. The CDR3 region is CASSEWRGPYEQYF. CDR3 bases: TGCGCCAGCAGTGAGTGGCGGGGTCCCTACGAGCAGTACTTC.

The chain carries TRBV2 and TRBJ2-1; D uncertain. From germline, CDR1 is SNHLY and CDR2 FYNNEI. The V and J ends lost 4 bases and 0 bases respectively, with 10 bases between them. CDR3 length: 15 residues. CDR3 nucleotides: TGTGCCAGCAGTGCCCTCAGGTCCTCCTACAATGAGCAGTTCTTC. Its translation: CASSALRSSYNEQFF.